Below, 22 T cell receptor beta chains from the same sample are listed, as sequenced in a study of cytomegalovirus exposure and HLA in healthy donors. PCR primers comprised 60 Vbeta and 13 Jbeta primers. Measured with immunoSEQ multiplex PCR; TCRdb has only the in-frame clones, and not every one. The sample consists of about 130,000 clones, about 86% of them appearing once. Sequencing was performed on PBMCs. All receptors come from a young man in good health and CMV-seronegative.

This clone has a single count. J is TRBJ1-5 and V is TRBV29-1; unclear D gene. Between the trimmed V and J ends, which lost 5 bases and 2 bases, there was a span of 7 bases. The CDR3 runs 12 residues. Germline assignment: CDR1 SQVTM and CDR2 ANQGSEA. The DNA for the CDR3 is TGCAGCGTTTTAGTCGGCAATCAGCCCCAGCATTTT. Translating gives CSVLVGNQPQHF. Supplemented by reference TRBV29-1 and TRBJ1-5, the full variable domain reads SAVISQKPSRDICQRGTSLTIQCQVDSQVTMMFWYRQQPGQSLTLIATANQGSEATYESGFVIDKFPISRPNLTFSTLTVSNMSPEDSSIYLCSVLVGNQPQHFGDGTRLSIL.

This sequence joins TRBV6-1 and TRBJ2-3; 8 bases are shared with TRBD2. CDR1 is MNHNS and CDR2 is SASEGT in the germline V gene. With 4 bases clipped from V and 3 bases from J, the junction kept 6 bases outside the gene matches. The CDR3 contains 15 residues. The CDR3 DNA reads TGTGCCAGCAGTGGACGAGCGGGGGAAACAGATACGCAGTATTTT. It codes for CASSGRAGETDTQYF.

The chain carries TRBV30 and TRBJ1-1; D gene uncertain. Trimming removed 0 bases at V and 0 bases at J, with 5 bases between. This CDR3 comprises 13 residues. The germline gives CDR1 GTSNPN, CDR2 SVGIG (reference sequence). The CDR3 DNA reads TGTGCCTGGAGTGTAGGAGTGAACACTGAAGCTTTCTTT. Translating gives CAWSVGVNTEAFF.

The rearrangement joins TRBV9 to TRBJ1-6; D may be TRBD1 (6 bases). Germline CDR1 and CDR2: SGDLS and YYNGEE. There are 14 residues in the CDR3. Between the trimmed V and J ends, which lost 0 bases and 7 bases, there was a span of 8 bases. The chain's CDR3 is CASSVGTANSPLHF. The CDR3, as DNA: TGTGCCAGCAGCGTAGGGACAGCAAATTCACCCCTCCACTTT.

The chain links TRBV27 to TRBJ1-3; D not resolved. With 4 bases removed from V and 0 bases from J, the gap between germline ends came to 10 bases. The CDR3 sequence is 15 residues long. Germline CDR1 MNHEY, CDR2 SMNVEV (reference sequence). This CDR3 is CASSSGGHSGNTIYF. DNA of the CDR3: TGTGCCAGCAGTTCCGGAGGGCACTCTGGAAACACCATATATTTT.

The CDR3 loop is CASSPFVGQGPKQFF. As DNA, the CDR3 is TGTGCCAGCAGCCCCTTCGTGGGACAGGGGCCTAAGCAGTTCTTC. This sequence joins TRBV7-9 and TRBJ2-1, with TRBD1 matching 10 bases. The trim removed 5 bases at V and 11 bases at J, leaving 12 bases unmatched. The CDR3 has 15 residues. Germline CDR1 is SEHNR and CDR2 is FQNEAQ (reference sequence).

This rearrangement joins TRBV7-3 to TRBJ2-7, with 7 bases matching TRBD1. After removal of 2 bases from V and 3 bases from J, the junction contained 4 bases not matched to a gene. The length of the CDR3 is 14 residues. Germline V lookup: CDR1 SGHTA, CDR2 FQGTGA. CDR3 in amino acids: CASSLGSGGYEQYF. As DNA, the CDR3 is TGTGCCAGCAGCTTAGGGTCAGGGGGCTACGAGCAGTACTTC.

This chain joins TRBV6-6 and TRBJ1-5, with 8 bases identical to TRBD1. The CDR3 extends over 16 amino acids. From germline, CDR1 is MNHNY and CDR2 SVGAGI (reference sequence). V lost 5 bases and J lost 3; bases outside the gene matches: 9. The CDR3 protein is CASSRDTTGVNQPQHF. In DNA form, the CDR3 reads TGTGCCAGCAGTCGCGACACGACAGGGGTCAATCAGCCCCAGCATTTT.

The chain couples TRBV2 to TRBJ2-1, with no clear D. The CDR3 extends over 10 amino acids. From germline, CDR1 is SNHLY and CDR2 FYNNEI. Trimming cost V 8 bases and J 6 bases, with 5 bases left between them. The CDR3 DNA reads TGTGCCAGCGCCGGCAATGAGCAGTTCTTC. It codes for CASAGNEQFF.

CDR3 loop: CATSRDIAYEQYF. The CDR3 DNA follows: TGTGCCACCAGCAGAGATATCGCCTACGAGCAGTACTTC. This rearrangement joins TRBV15 to TRBJ2-7; D uncertain. In germline, CDR1 is LNHNV, CDR2 YYDKDF (reference sequence). Trimming took off 0 bases at V and 2 bases at J, with 5 bases between the two ends. The CDR3 sequence is 13 residues long.

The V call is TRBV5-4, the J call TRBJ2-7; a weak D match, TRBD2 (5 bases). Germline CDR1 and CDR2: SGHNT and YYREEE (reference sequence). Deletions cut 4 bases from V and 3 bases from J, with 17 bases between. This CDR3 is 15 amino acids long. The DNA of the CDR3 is TGTGCCAGCAGCGTCCGACTACCTCCATACTACGAGCAGTACTTC. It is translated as CASSVRLPPYYEQYF.

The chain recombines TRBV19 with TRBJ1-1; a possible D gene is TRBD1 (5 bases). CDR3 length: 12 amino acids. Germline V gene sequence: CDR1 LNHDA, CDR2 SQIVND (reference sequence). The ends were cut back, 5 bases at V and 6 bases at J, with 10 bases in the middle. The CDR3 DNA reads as TGTGCCAGTAGTCTCAGGGCGGCTGAAGCTTTCTTT. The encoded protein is CASSLRAAEAFF.

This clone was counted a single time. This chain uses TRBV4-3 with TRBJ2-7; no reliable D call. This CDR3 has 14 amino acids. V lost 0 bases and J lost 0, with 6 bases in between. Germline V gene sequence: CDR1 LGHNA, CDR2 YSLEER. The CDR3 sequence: CASSQDLFSYEQYF. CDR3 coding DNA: TGCGCCAGCAGCCAAGACTTGTTCTCCTACGAGCAGTACTTC.

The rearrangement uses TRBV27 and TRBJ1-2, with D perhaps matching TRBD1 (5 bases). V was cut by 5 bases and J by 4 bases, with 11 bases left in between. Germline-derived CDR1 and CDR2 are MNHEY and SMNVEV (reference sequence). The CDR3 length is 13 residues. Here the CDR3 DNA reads TGTGCCAGCAGTGCGGGACTGCTCTATGGCTACACCTTC. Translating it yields CASSAGLLYGYTF.

The CDR3 region has the DNA TGCGCCAGCACCGTACAGGGGGCGCGAACAGATACGCAGTATTTT. Translated, it gives CASTVQGARTDTQYF. The chain has TRBV5-1 and TRBJ2-3; 9 nucleotides agree with TRBD1. V shed 6 bases, J shed 3 bases, and the junction held 8 bases outside the gene matches. The CDR3 runs 15 residues. Germline CDR1 SGHRS, CDR2 YFSETQ.

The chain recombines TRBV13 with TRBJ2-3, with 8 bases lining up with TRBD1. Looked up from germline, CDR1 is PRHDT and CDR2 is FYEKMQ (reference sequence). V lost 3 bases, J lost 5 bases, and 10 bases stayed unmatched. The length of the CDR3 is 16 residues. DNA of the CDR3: TGTGCCAGCAGCTTCCGAGGTATGACAGGGGAAGATACGCAGTATTTT. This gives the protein CASSFRGMTGEDTQYF.

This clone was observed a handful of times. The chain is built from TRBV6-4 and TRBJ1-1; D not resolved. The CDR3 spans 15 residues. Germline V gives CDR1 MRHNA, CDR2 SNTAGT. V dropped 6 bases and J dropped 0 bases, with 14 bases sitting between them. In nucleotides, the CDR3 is TGTGCCAGCAGCGAAACCGGGGAACTGAACACTGAAGCTTTCTTT. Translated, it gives CASSETGELNTEAFF.

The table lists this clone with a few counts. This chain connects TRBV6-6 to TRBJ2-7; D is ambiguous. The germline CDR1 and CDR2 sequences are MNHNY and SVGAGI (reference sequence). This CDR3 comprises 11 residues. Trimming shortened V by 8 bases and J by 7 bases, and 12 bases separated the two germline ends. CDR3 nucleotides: TGTGCCAGCGAAATGAGTCGGGAGCAGTACTTC. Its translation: CASEMSREQYF.

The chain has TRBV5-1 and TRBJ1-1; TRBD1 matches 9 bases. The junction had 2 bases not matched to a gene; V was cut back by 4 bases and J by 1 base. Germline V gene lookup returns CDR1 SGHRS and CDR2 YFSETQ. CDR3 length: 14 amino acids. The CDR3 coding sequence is TGCGCCAGCAGCGGGGGACAGGGGAACACTGAAGCTTTCTTT. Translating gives CASSGGQGNTEAFF. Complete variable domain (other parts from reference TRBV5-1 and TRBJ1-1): KAGVTQTPRYLIKTRGQQVTLSCSPISGHRSVSWYQQTPGQGLQFLFEYFSETQRNKGNFPGRFSGRQFSNSRSEMNVSTLELGDSALYLCASSGGQGNTEAFFGQGTRLTVV.

The CDR3 region has the DNA TGTGCCAGCAGCTTTTTCGGGTCCCAGGGTTTGGACACTGAAGCTTTCTTT. Protein sequence: CASSFFGSQGLDTEAFF. The rearrangement joins TRBV7-9 to TRBJ1-1; possible D gene TRBD1, 5 bases. The CDR3 contains 17 residues. With 3 bases removed from V and 3 bases from J, the gap between germline ends came to 20 bases. CDR1 and CDR2 from the germline V gene are SEHNR and FQNEAQ (reference sequence).

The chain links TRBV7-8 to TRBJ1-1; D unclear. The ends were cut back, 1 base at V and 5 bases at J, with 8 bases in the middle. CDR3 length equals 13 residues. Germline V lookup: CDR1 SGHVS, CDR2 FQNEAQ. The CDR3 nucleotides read TGTGCCAGCAGCTTAGATCGGGGTACTGAAGCTTTCTTT. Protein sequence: CASSLDRGTEAFF.

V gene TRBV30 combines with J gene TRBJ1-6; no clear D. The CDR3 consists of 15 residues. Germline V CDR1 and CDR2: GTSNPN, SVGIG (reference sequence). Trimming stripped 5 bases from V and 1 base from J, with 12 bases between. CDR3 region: CAWEDFRSYNSPLHF. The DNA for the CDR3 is TGTGCCTGGGAGGACTTCAGATCCTATAATTCACCCCTCCACTTT.